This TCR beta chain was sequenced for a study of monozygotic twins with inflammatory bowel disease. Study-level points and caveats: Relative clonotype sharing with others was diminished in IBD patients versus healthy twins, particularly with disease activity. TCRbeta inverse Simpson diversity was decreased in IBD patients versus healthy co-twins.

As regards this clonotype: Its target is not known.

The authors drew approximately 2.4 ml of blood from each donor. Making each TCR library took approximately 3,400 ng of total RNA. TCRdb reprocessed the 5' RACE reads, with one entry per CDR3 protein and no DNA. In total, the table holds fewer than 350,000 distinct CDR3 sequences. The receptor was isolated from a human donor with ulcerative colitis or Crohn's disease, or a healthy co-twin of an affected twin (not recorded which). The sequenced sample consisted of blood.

CDR3 protein: CASSQDQGYLTEAFF. The chain joins TRBV4-1 to TRBJ1-1. The CDR3 is made up of 15 amino acids. Germline CDR1 is MGHRA and CDR2 is YSYEKL.